The TCR beta chain under discussion was sequenced for a study of vaccination and CD4 T cells after COVID-19. Notes on this clonotype: The target antigen is unknown.

The CDR3 length is 13 residues. The V gene lost 6 bases and the J gene lost 1 base, with 7 bases spanning the gap. Scientists ran DNA taken from cultured CD4+ T cells through the Oncomine TCR Beta short-read assay for sequencing. One entry per CDR3 protein results from TCRdb running MiXCR on the PCR reads. Of over 15,000 distinct CDR3 sequences detected, roughly 43% appear once; the ten largest clones hold 6.3%. Indicated treatment: roughly 10-day PBMC culture with coronavirus spike peptide pools or control peptides (ViraFEST assay). Sequenced material: CD4+ T cells from blood, cultured in vitro, taken before SARS-CoV-2 vaccination. The chain joins TRBV12-3 or TRBV12-4 to TRBJ1-5, with D unclear. The sequence derives from a human donor who had recovered from COVID-19. CDR3 in DNA: TGTGCCAGCAGGCTTACCAGCAATCAGCCCCAGCATTTT. Amino acid sequence: CASRLTSNQPQHF.